One sample yielded the 10 T cell receptor beta chains listed below, sequenced in a study of blood T cell repertoires in COVID-19. Clones were sequenced by immunoSEQ multiplex PCR, and TCRdb holds only the in-frame ones, with some missing. The table records roughly 150,000 clones, 70% to 80% of them present only once. The sample was peripheral blood. The receptors originated from a woman in her sixties with COVID-19, enrolled during active disease.

This clone was seen only a few times. The V gene is TRBV5-1, the J gene TRBJ2-1; maybe TRBD2 (6 bases). The CDR3 spans 16 residues. Looked up from germline, CDR1 is SGHRS and CDR2 is YFSETQ. Trimming shortened V by 4 bases and J by 0 bases, and 14 bases separated the two germline ends. CDR3 in amino acids: CASSLSGPSSYNEQFF. The CDR3 DNA sequence: TGCGCCAGCAGCCTAAGCGGGCCAAGCTCCTACAATGAGCAGTTCTTC.

The rearrangement uses TRBV28 and TRBJ1-3, with 10 bases identical to TRBD1. Looked up from germline, CDR1 is MDHEN and CDR2 is SYDVKM. V gave up 8 bases and J gave up 2 bases; unmatched junction bases: 3. This CDR3 is 14 amino acids long. This chain's CDR3 is CASGTGAAGNTIYF. Written as DNA, the CDR3 is TGTGCCAGCGGGACAGGGGCGGCTGGAAACACCATATATTTT.

The chain couples TRBV5-1 to TRBJ2-7, with a possible D match to TRBD2 (7 bases). The V end was cut by 0 bases, the J end by 3 bases, with 16 bases between. CDR3 length: 16 residues. Germline-derived CDR1 and CDR2 are SGHRS and YFSETQ. The CDR3 DNA reads TGCGCCAGCAGCTTGGCCCCAATGGGGGGGCTCTACGAGCAGTACTTC. It translates to CASSLAPMGGLYEQYF.

CDR3 in amino acids: CASSLRLAAPNEQFF. CDR3 nucleotides: TGTGCCAGCAGCTTACGACTAGCGGCCCCCAATGAGCAGTTCTTC. The rearrangement uses TRBV7-3 and TRBJ2-1; 9 nucleotides line up with TRBD2. This CDR3 comprises 15 residues. V trimming: 2 bases; J trimming: 6 bases; junction bases outside the gene matches: 5. Germline assignment: CDR1 SGHTA and CDR2 FQGTGA.

V is TRBV7-2 and J is TRBJ2-2; a weak D match, TRBD2 (5 bases). This CDR3 spans 16 amino acids. V was trimmed by 5 bases and J by 4 bases, leaving 17 bases between them. Looked up from germline, CDR1 is SGHTA and CDR2 is FQGNSA. CDR3 bases: TGTGCCAGCAGCAGCAGCGGCCTTAGCACCACCGGGGAGCTGTTTTTT. Translation: CASSSSGLSTTGELFF.

The chain couples TRBV28 to TRBJ2-7; 11 bases are a match to TRBD2. The CDR3 loop spans 14 amino acids. Germline CDR1 MDHEN, CDR2 SYDVKM. J lost 6 bases, V lost 6 bases, and 7 bases had no gene match. DNA of the CDR3: TGTGCCAGCAGGGATTTAGCGGGAGGGCGCGAGCAGTACTTC. Translation gives CASRDLAGGREQYF.

The chain couples TRBV14 to TRBJ2-1, with D uncertain. The germline V gene encodes CDR1 SGHDN and CDR2 FVKESK. The V end was cut by 1 base, the J end by 4 bases, with 8 bases between. This CDR3 is 14 amino acids long. The CDR3 reads CASSQVQIYNEQFF. The CDR3 DNA reads TGTGCCAGCAGCCAAGTCCAGATTTACAATGAGCAGTTCTTC.

A note on this clone: This specimen includes other DNA sequences encoding the same CDR3. The J gene is TRBJ2-5, the V gene TRBV5-1; TRBD1 is a possible D gene (5 bases). The CDR3 runs to 14 residues. V was shortened by 2 bases and J by 3 bases, with 11 bases between the two germline ends. Germline V CDR1 and CDR2: SGHRS, YFSETQ. The CDR3 sequence is CASSFSRGEETQYF. The CDR3 DNA reads TGCGCCAGCAGCTTCTCAAGGGGCGAAGAGACCCAGTACTTC.

This clone has just one count. The gene calls are TRBV6-5 and TRBJ2-7; D is perhaps TRBD1 (6 bases). CDR3 length: 14 residues. V was cut by 6 bases and J by 1 base, with 13 bases left in between. CDR1 and CDR2 from the germline V gene are MNHEY and SVGAGI. CDR3 region: CASSRTVESYEQYF. The DNA of the CDR3 is TGTGCCAGCAGCAGGACAGTGGAATCCTACGAGCAGTACTTC.

This clone came up once. The V and J genes are TRBV12-3 or TRBV12-4 and TRBJ1-1; D unclear. The CDR3 extends over 13 amino acids. V was pared by 6 bases and J by 4 bases, with 12 bases between. CDR3 in DNA: TGTGCCAGCAGCCTCGTGGAGAGCACTGAAGCTTTCTTT. Its protein is CASSLVESTEAFF.